This entry lists 6 T cell receptor beta chains sequenced from one sample in a study of HIV-infected patients and healthy controls. About 500 ng RNA was reverse transcribed with alpha and beta constant-region primers. Alpha and beta chain libraries were made separately by chain-specific third strand synthesis with multiplexing indices. Via MiXCR, TCRdb re-called the 5' RACE reads, giving one row per CDR3 protein. The data hold 14,000 or so distinct CDR3 sequences, with 12% observed a single time. Follow-up blood was drawn about 14 weeks, roughly three months, after antiretroviral therapy began. The repertoire came from unfractionated whole blood and reflected all unsorted peripheral T cells. The source material was blood, sampled during antiretroviral therapy. The receptors stem from an adult with HIV infection. The donor label of this sample is uncertain.

This clonotype was observed many times. The chain links TRBV6-6 to TRBJ2-7, with 7 bases matching TRBD2. The CDR3 is 15 residues long. The germline gives CDR1 MNHNY, CDR2 SVGAGI (reference sequence). With V trimmed by 6 bases and J by 1 base, 9 bases remained unmatched. Here the CDR3 DNA reads TGTGCCAGCAGGAGCTATTGGGAGGGGTCCTACGAGCAGTACTTC. As protein: CASRSYWEGSYEQYF.

This clonotype was observed at least ten times. The chain employs TRBV7-6 and TRBJ2-5; D gene ambiguous. Trimming shortened V by 5 bases and J by 3 bases, and 16 bases separated the two germline ends. Germline V gene data show CDR1 as SGHVS and CDR2 as FNYEAQ. This CDR3 has 15 amino acids. CDR3 in amino acids: CASSRNPGPEETQYF. CDR3 DNA: TGTGCCAGCAGCCGTAATCCGGGCCCCGAAGAGACCCAGTACTTC.

J is TRBJ2-2 and V is TRBV5-6; 12 bases line up with TRBD2. V was pared by 4 bases and J by 6 bases, with 7 bases of the junction left unmatched. Germline CDR1 is SGHDT and CDR2 is YYEEEE. The CDR3 is made up of 16 amino acids. The CDR3 DNA reads as TGTGCCAGCAGCCCAGGACTAGCGGGGACTGCCGGGGAGCTGTTTTTT. Protein sequence: CASSPGLAGTAGELFF.

This clonotype was seen at least ten times. The V call is TRBV4-2, the J call TRBJ1-5; tentatively, D is TRBD1 (5 bases). V lost 0 bases and J lost 7, with 13 bases in between. The CDR3 is made up of 15 amino acids. CDR1 is LGHNA and CDR2 is YNFKEQ in the germline V gene. The chain's CDR3 is CASSQDYGGKQPQHF. CDR3 sequence (DNA): TGTGCCAGCAGCCAAGATTATGGGGGAAAACAGCCCCAGCATTTT.

The rearrangement uses TRBV9 and TRBJ2-7; D remains ambiguous. CDR1 and CDR2 from the germline V gene are SGDLS and YYNGEE. This CDR3 is 15 amino acids long. V was clipped by 0 bases and J by 6 bases, with 16 bases between them. In DNA, the CDR3 is TGTGCCAGCAGCGTAGATGGGTTCACCGTGAGCGAGCAGTACTTC. It is translated as CASSVDGFTVSEQYF.

This clonotype was found a few times. This may stem from a read error, because a much larger clone lies one nucleotide away. The chain joins TRBV5-6 to TRBJ2-1; a weak D match, TRBD2 (9 bases). The CDR3 is 18 amino acids. Trimming stripped 4 bases from V and 0 bases from J, with 20 bases between. The V gene's germline CDR1 is SGHDT and CDR2 YYEEEE. The DNA of the CDR3 is TGTGCCAGCAGCCCCCAGGGGGCGGGGGGGCTCTCCTACAATGAGCAGTTCTTC. Amino acids: CASSPQGAGGLSYNEQFF. The entire variable domain, with the rest obtained from reference TRBV5-6 and TRBJ2-1, is as follows: DAGVTQSPTHLIKTRGQQVTLRCSPKSGHDTVSWYQQALGQGPQFIFQYYEEEERQRGNFPDRFSGHQFPNYSSELNVNALLLGDSALYLCASSPQGAGGLSYNEQFFGPGTRLTVL.